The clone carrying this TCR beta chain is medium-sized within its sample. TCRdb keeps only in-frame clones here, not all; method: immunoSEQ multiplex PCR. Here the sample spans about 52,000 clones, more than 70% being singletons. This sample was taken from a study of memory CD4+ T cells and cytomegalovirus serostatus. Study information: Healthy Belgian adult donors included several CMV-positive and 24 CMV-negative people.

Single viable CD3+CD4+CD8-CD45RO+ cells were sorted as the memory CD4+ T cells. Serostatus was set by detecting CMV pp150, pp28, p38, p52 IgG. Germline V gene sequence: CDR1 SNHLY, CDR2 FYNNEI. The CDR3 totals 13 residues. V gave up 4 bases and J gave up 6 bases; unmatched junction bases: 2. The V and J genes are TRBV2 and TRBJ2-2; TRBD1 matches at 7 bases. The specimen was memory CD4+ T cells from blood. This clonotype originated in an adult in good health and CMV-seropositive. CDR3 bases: TGTGCCAGCAGTGGGGACAGCCCCGGGGAGCTGTTTTTT. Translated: CASSGDSPGELFF.